The clone carrying this T cell receptor beta chain has a single count. The data belong to a study of blood T cell repertoires in COVID-19. There are 16 residues in the CDR3. V shed 2 bases, J shed 5 bases, and the junction held 7 bases outside the gene matches. The germline CDR1 and CDR2 sequences are SSHAT and FNYEAQ (reference sequence). Participant-given clinical history determined each cohort assignment. The table came from immunoSEQ multiplex PCR; TCRdb's copy has only in-frame clones and leaves some out. The table has about 170,000 clones, about 79% seen once. The TCR comes from a man aged 50-60 years who had recovered from COVID-19. Sequencing input: PBMCs or T cells enriched from blood (not recorded which). The J gene is TRBJ2-2, the V gene TRBV7-7, with 8 bases that match TRBD2. The CDR3 here is CASSLTAGGRTGELFF. Written as DNA, the CDR3 is TGTGCCAGCAGCTTAACGGCGGGGGGCCGGACCGGGGAGCTGTTTTTT.